This T cell receptor beta chain derives from a study of glioma-infiltrating T cells after dendritic cell vaccination. Across the whole study: Samples are from glioblastoma patients in Phase I and II dendritic cell vaccine trials.

On this clone: The antigen is undetermined.

Selection required adequate fresh-frozen tumor tissue plus more than two years' survival data. Study observations and caveats: Higher TCR clonality did not directly relate to longer survival.

The primer mix had 60 V beta and 13 J beta primers. Assay: immunoSEQ multiplex PCR; the TCRdb copy retains only in-frame clones and omits some. The sample lists about 73,000 clones, over 70% occurring once. The germline gives CDR1 MNHEY, CDR2 SMNVEV (reference sequence). CDR3 length: 16 amino acids. V was pared by 1 base and J by 2 bases, with 5 bases of the junction left unmatched. The clonotype comes from a human donor with glioblastoma. The chain combines TRBV27 with TRBJ2-3, with 8 bases matching TRBD2. Sequencing used blood, obtained before dendritic cell vaccination. CDR3 protein: CASSLLSLADTDTQYF. CDR3 bases: TGTGCCAGCAGTTTATTATCACTAGCGGACACAGATACGCAGTATTTT.